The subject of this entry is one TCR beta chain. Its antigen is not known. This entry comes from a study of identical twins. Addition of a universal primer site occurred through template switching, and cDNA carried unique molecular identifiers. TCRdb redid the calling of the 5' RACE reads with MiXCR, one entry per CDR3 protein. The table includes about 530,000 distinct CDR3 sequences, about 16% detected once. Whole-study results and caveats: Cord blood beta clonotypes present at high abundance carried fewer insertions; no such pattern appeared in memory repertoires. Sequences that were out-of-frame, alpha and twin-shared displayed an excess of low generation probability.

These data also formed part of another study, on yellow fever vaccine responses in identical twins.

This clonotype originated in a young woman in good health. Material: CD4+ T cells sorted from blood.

DNA of the CDR3: TGTGCCAGCAGTTACGGCACAGGGTTTAATCAGCCCCAGCATTTT. The encoded protein is CASSYGTGFNQPQHF. The V call is TRBV6-5, the J call TRBJ1-5; D is perhaps TRBD1 (6 bases). V was trimmed by 2 bases and J by 4 bases, leaving 12 bases between them. This CDR3 region has 15 residues. The V gene's germline CDR1 is MNHEY and CDR2 SVGAGI.